Below, one T cell receptor (beta chain) is given with its context. CDR1 is SGHTA, CDR2 FQGNSA, per germline. The CDR3 has 15 residues. V shed 3 bases and J 0 bases; nucleotides not matched to a gene: 1. The data originate from a study of OX40 agonist ivuxolimab in advanced cancers. Study-wide background: Partial responses were achieved by three patients, of whom one had hepatocellular carcinoma and two had cutaneous melanoma.

Autoimmune disease history or systemic immunosuppression disqualified patients. Profiled with immunoSEQ multiplex PCR; TCRdb holds only in-frame clones, not every one. The data contain about 70,000 clones, 80% to 90% of them singletons. The chain is built from TRBV7-2 and TRBJ2-1; 8 bases align to TRBD2. This sequence was found in an adult with an advanced solid tumor such as melanoma, head and neck, liver or kidney cancer. The sample was CD4+ or CD8+ T cells sorted from blood, taken in a trial of the OX40 agonist ivuxolimab. CDR3 amino acids: CASSLGTSSYNEQFF. Written as DNA, the CDR3 is TGTGCCAGCAGCTTGGGGACTAGCTCCTACAATGAGCAGTTCTTC. Full variable domain (outside the CDR3, taken from reference TRBV7-2 and TRBJ2-1): GAGVSQSPSNKVTEKGKDVELRCDPISGHTALYWYRQSLGQGLEFLIYFQGNSAPDKSGLPSDRFSAERTGGSVSTLTIQRTQQEDSAVYLCASSLGTSSYNEQFFGPGTRLTVL.